Listed below are T cell receptor beta chains from one sample, sequenced in a study of blood T cell repertoires in COVID-19. Measured with immunoSEQ multiplex PCR; TCRdb has only the in-frame clones, and not every one. The sample shows around 200,000 clones, around 83% of them seen only once. The sample taken for sequencing was peripheral blood. The receptors shown here come from a man aged 50 to 59 with active or convalescent COVID-19. CDR3s include the opening cysteine and the closing phenylalanine or tryptophan. The D gene is left open where the match is weak. Clone sizes are given selectively: once, few, many, or a class where the clone is expanded.

v_gene: TRBV30
j_gene: TRBJ2-3
abundance: .
d_gene: TRBD1
CDR3aa: CAWSGQGLRYF
CDR3nt: TGTGCCTGGAGTGGACAGGGCCTTCGGTATTTT

v_gene: TRBV6-8
j_gene: TRBJ1-1
abundance: .
d_gene: TRBD1
CDR3aa: CASTSPGTGIGYTEAFF
CDR3nt: TGTGCCAGCACCTCACCCGGGACAGGGATCGGTTACACTGAAGCTTTCTTT

v_gene: TRBV11-2
j_gene: TRBJ2-7
abundance: .
d_gene: .
CDR3aa: CASSLVRSRVKWYEQYF
CDR3nt: TGTGCCAGCAGCTTAGTCAGGTCCAGGGTAAAATGGTACGAGCAGTACTTC

v_gene: TRBV28
j_gene: TRBJ2-1
abundance: .
d_gene: TRBD2
CDR3aa: CASSLSATSGRRVYNEQFF
CDR3nt: TGTGCCAGCAGTTTATCCGCGACTAGCGGGAGGAGGGTCTACAATGAGCAGTTCTTC

v_gene: TRBV6-5
j_gene: TRBJ1-6
abundance: .
d_gene: .
CDR3aa: CASSRTGFNSPLHF
CDR3nt: TGTGCCAGCAGTAGGACGGGGTTTAATTCACCCCTCCACTTT

v_gene: TRBV4-3
j_gene: TRBJ1-1
abundance: .
d_gene: TRBD1
CDR3aa: CASSQELRRTGLNTEAFF
CDR3nt: TGCGCCAGCAGCCAAGAGTTAAGACGGACAGGATTAAACACTGAAGCTTTCTTT

v_gene: TRBV9
j_gene: TRBJ1-1
abundance: .
d_gene: .
CDR3aa: CASTPDNFYTEAFF
CDR3nt: TGTGCCAGCACCCCGGACAATTTTTACACTGAAGCTTTCTTT

v_gene: TRBV5-1
j_gene: TRBJ2-1
abundance: .
d_gene: TRBD2
CDR3aa: CASSLAGGEYNEQFF
CDR3nt: TGCGCCAGCAGCTTGGCCGGGGGGGAGTACAATGAGCAGTTCTTC

v_gene: TRBV5-1
j_gene: TRBJ2-1
abundance: few
d_gene: .
CDR3aa: CASSLAPGIDSYNEQFF
CDR3nt: TGCGCCAGCAGCTTGGCCCCAGGGATAGACTCCTACAATGAGCAGTTCTTC

v_gene: TRBV13
j_gene: TRBJ1-1
abundance: few
d_gene: TRBD1
CDR3aa: CASSPTGGIGAEAFF
CDR3nt: TGTGCCAGCAGCCCGACAGGGGGGATTGGAGCTGAAGCTTTCTTT

v_gene: TRBV5-5
j_gene: TRBJ2-1
abundance: .
d_gene: TRBD1
CDR3aa: CASRLGQGSYNEQFF
CDR3nt: TGTGCCAGCAGACTGGGACAGGGGTCCTACAATGAGCAGTTCTTC

v_gene: TRBV6-1
j_gene: TRBJ1-1
abundance: .
d_gene: TRBD1
CDR3aa: CASSEQGGLEAFF
CDR3nt: TGTGCCAGCAGTGAACAGGGGGGCCTTGAAGCTTTCTTT

v_gene: TRBV30
j_gene: TRBJ2-7
abundance: .
d_gene: .
CDR3aa: CAWSVLNEQYF
CDR3nt: TGTGCCTGGAGTGTACTGAACGAGCAGTACTTC

v_gene: TRBV6-5
j_gene: TRBJ2-7
abundance: .
d_gene: .
CDR3aa: CASSYSQGSYEQYF
CDR3nt: TGTGCCAGCAGTTACTCTCAGGGCTCCTACGAGCAGTACTTC

v_gene: TRBV27
j_gene: TRBJ2-3
abundance: .
d_gene: TRBD2
CDR3aa: CASKTSGMTDTQYF
CDR3nt: TGTGCCAGCAAAACTAGCGGGATGACAGATACGCAGTATTTT

v_gene: TRBV4-3
j_gene: TRBJ1-5
abundance: .
d_gene: TRBD1
CDR3aa: CASSQDRTGINQPQHF
CDR3nt: TGCGCCAGCAGCCAGGACAGGACAGGGATCAATCAGCCCCAGCATTTT

v_gene: TRBV19
j_gene: TRBJ1-5
abundance: .
d_gene: .
CDR3aa: CASSIEGRAISPSIF
CDR3nt: .

v_gene: TRBV25-1
j_gene: TRBJ2-3
abundance: .
d_gene: TRBD2
CDR3aa: CASSEGGTSSRTQYF
CDR3nt: TGTGCCAGCAGTGAAGGGGGGACTAGCTCCCGTACGCAGTATTTT

v_gene: TRBV28
j_gene: TRBJ2-2
abundance: .
d_gene: .
CDR3aa: CASSSLEAYTGELFF
CDR3nt: TGTGCCAGCAGTTCACTAGAAGCGTACACCGGGGAGCTGTTTTTT

v_gene: TRBV19
j_gene: TRBJ1-6
abundance: .
d_gene: TRBD1
CDR3aa: CASQQGARYNSPLHF
CDR3nt: TGTGCCAGCCAACAGGGGGCCCGGTATAATTCACCCCTCCACTTT

v_gene: TRBV29-1
j_gene: TRBJ2-7
abundance: .
d_gene: TRBD1
CDR3aa: CSVDGIVGTGASYEQYF
CDR3nt: TGCAGCGTTGATGGGATAGTGGGGACAGGGGCCTCCTACGAGCAGTACTTC

v_gene: TRBV5-1
j_gene: TRBJ2-2
abundance: .
d_gene: TRBD2
CDR3aa: CASSRTSGVTNTGELFF
CDR3nt: TGCGCCAGCAGCAGGACTAGCGGGGTGACGAACACCGGGGAGCTGTTTTTT

v_gene: TRBV25-1
j_gene: TRBJ1-4
abundance: .
d_gene: TRBD1
CDR3aa: CASSERTGLDEKLFF
CDR3nt: TGTGCCAGCAGTGAGAGGACAGGGCTCGATGAAAAACTGTTTTTT

v_gene: TRBV27
j_gene: TRBJ1-5
abundance: .
d_gene: TRBD1
CDR3aa: CASSPRDRGLQPQHF
CDR3nt: TGTGCCAGCAGTCCCCGGGACAGGGGGCTTCAGCCCCAGCATTTT

v_gene: TRBV5-1
j_gene: TRBJ2-5
abundance: .
d_gene: .
CDR3aa: CASSLKGRETQYF
CDR3nt: TGCGCCAGCAGCTTGAAGGGGCGGGAGACCCAGTACTTC

v_gene: TRBV2
j_gene: TRBJ1-1
abundance: .
d_gene: .
CDR3aa: CASSVEGTLNTEAFF
CDR3nt: TGTGCCAGCAGTGTGGAGGGGACCCTGAACACTGAAGCTTTCTTT

v_gene: TRBV6-2/TRBV6-3
j_gene: TRBJ1-1
abundance: .
d_gene: .
CDR3aa: CASSYFTTGPPFF
CDR3nt: TGTGCCAGCAGTTACTTCACCACAGGGCCGCCTTTCTTT

v_gene: TRBV12-3/TRBV12-4
j_gene: TRBJ2-7
abundance: .
d_gene: .
CDR3aa: CASRLQGSYEQYF
CDR3nt: TGTGCCAGCAGATTACAGGGTTCCTACGAGCAGTACTTC

v_gene: TRBV7-2
j_gene: TRBJ2-3
abundance: .
d_gene: TRBD2
CDR3aa: CATSWASGGTPTDTQYF
CDR3nt: TGTGCCACCTCATGGGCTAGCGGGGGAACCCCCACAGATACGCAGTATTTT

v_gene: TRBV3-1/TRBV3-2
j_gene: TRBJ1-2
abundance: few
d_gene: TRBD1
CDR3aa: CASSPGTGGDGYTF
CDR3nt: TGTGCCAGCAGCCCCGGGACAGGGGGCGATGGCTACACCTTC

v_gene: TRBV9
j_gene: TRBJ1-2
abundance: .
d_gene: .
CDR3aa: CASSSGRRGDTKDGGYTF
CDR3nt: TGTGCCAGCAGCTCCGGTCGCAGGGGCGACACTAAAGACGGAGGCTACACCTTC

v_gene: TRBV12-3/TRBV12-4
j_gene: TRBJ1-1
abundance: .
d_gene: .
CDR3aa: CASIKTVNTEAFF
CDR3nt: TGTGCCAGCATTAAGACAGTTAACACTGAAGCTTTCTTT

v_gene: TRBV24-1
j_gene: TRBJ2-5
abundance: .
d_gene: TRBD1
CDR3aa: CATSDTRYRGETQYF
CDR3nt: TGTGCCACCAGTGATACACGCTACAGGGGAGAGACCCAGTACTTC

v_gene: TRBV5-6
j_gene: TRBJ1-5
abundance: once
d_gene: .
CDR3aa: CASSLRQPGRNNQPQHF
CDR3nt: TGTGCCAGCAGCTTACGACAACCGGGAAGAAACAATCAGCCCCAGCATTTT

v_gene: TRBV4-1
j_gene: TRBJ1-6
abundance: .
d_gene: TRBD1
CDR3aa: CASSYDRANSPLHF
CDR3nt: TGCGCCAGCAGCTATGACAGGGCGAATTCACCCCTCCACTTT

v_gene: TRBV6-5
j_gene: TRBJ1-1
abundance: .
d_gene: .
CDR3aa: CASSSLLNTEAFF
CDR3nt: TGTGCCAGCAGTTCACTATTGAACACTGAAGCTTTCTTT

v_gene: TRBV21-1
j_gene: TRBJ2-3
abundance: .
d_gene: .
CDR3aa: CANLNGLTQDTQYF
CDR3nt: TGTGCCAACCTAAATGGACTAACGCAAGATACGCAGTATTTT

v_gene: TRBV7-9
j_gene: TRBJ2-3
abundance: .
d_gene: .
CDR3aa: CASSLESMRPNTDTQYF
CDR3nt: TGTGCCAGCAGCTTAGAATCGATGCGGCCAAACACAGATACGCAGTATTTT